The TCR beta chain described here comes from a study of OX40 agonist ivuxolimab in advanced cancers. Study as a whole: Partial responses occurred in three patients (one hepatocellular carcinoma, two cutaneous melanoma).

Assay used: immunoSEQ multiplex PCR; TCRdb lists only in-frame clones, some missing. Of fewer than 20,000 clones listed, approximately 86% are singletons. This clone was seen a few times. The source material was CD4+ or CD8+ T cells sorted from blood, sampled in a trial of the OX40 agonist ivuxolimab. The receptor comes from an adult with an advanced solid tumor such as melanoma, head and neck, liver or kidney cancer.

CDR3 loop: CASSATGQVQETQYF. The CDR3 nucleotides read TGTGCCAGCAGCGCGACGGGACAGGTCCAAGAGACCCAGTACTTC. V gene TRBV5-5 combines with J gene TRBJ2-5; 8 nucleotides line up with TRBD1. CDR1 and CDR2 (germline): SGHKS, YYEKEE (reference sequence). CDR3 length: 15 residues. The V segment lost 4 bases and the J segment 1 base; nucleotides outside the gene matches: 6.